The clone carrying this TCR beta chain was observed a handful of times. Its antigen is not identified. Treatment defined: approximately nine-day PBMC culture with coronavirus spike peptide pools or control peptides (ViraFEST assay). The authors replaced half the medium with fresh IL-2 medium on days 3 and 7. This specimen belongs to a study of vaccination and CD4 T cells after COVID-19. Background on the study: Overlapping peptides covering the spike proteins of SARS-CoV-2, HCoV-NL63, HCoV-OC43 and HCoV-229E were added to stimulate cells.

The assay that was used to sequence DNA from cultured CD4+ T cells was the Oncomine TCR Beta short-read assay. TCRdb itself ran the PCR reads through MiXCR, one entry per CDR3 protein. This sample has 15,000 or so distinct CDR3 sequences, with 45% to 60% found just once. This receptor was obtained from a human donor who had recovered from COVID-19. Material: CD4+ T cells from blood, cultured in vitro.

The CDR3 reads CASSRSRISDSNQPQHF. The CDR3, as DNA: TGTGCCAGCAGTAGATCCAGGATCAGCGATAGCAATCAGCCCCAGCATTTT. The chain uses TRBV28 and TRBJ1-5; D not resolved. V lost 5 bases to trimming and J lost 0 bases, with 17 bases between them. This CDR3 contains 17 residues. Looked up from germline, CDR1 is MDHEN and CDR2 is SYDVKM.